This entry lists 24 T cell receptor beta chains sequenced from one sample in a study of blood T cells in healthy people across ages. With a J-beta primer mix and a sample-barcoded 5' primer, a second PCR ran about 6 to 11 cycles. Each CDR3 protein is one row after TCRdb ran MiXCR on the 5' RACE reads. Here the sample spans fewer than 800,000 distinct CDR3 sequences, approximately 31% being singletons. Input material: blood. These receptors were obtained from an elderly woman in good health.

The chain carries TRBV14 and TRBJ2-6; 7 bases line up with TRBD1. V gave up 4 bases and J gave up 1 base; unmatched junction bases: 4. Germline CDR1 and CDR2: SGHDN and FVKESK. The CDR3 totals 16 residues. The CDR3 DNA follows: TGTGCCAGCAGCCTACCGACAGGGTCTGGGGCCAACGTCCTGACTTTC. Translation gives CASSLPTGSGANVLTF.

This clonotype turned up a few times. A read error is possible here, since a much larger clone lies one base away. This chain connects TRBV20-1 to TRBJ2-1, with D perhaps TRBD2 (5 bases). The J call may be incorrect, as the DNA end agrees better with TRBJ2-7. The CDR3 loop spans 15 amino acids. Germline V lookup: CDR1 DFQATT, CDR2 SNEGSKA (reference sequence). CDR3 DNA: TGCAGTGCTCTTCGAGGGAGCAGCTCCTACAATGAGCAGTACTTC. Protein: CSALRGSSSYNEQYF.

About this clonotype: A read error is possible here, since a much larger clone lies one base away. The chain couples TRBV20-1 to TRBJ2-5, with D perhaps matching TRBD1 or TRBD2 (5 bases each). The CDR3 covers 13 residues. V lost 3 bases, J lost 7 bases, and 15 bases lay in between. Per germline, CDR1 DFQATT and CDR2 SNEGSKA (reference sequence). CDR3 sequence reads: CSASSRGRGTQYF. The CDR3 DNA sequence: TGCAGTGCTAGTTCTCGGGGACGGGGGACCCAGTACTTC.

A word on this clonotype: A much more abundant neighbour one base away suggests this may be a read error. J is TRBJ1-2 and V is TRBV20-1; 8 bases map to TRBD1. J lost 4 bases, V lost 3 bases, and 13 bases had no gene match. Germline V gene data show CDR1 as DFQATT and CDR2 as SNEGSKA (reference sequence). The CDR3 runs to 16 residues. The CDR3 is CSASGTGGGKCYGYTF. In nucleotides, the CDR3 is TGCAGTGCTAGCGGGACAGGTGGGGGGAAGTGCTATGGCTACACCTTC.

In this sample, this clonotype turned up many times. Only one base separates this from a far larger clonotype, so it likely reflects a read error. The CDR3, as DNA: TGTGACAGCAGTTCCCAAGAGACCCAGTACTTC. It encodes CDSSSQETQYF. The V call is TRBV12-3 or TRBV12-4, the J call TRBJ2-5; D not certain. The length of the CDR3 is 11 residues.

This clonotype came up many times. As DNA, the CDR3 is TGTGCCAGCAAGAGGGATACTATACATGGCTACACCTTC. Translation gives CASKRDTIHGYTF. V gene TRBV27 combines with J gene TRBJ1-2; D is unclear. This CDR3 region has 13 residues. From germline, CDR1 is MNHEY and CDR2 SMNVEV (reference sequence). Deletions cut 7 bases from V and 6 bases from J, with 15 bases between.

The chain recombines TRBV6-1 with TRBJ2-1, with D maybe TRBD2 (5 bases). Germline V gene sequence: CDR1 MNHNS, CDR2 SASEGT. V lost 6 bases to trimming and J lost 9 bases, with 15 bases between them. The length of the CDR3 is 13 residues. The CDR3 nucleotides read TGTGCCAGCAGCAGGACTGCGGCGGGTGAGCAGTTCTTC. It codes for CASSRTAAGEQFF.

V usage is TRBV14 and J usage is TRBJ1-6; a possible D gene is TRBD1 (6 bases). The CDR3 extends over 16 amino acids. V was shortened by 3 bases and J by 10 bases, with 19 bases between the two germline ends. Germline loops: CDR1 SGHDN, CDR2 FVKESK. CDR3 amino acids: CASSHPTGQARSPLHF. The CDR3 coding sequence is TGTGCCAGCAGCCATCCCACAGGGCAGGCTCGCTCACCCCTCCACTTT.

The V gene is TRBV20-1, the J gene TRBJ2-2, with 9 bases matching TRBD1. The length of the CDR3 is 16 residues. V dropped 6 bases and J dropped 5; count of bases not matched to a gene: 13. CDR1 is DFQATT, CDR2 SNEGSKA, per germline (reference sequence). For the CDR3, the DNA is TGCAGTGCCCGCGTGGACAGGGGTGAAAATACCGGGGAGCTGTTTTTT. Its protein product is CSARVDRGENTGELFF.

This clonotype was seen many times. CDR3 amino acids: CASRGRRGNQPQHF. The CDR3 region has the DNA TGTGCCAGCAGGGGCCGTAGGGGCAATCAGCCCCAGCATTTT. The chain links TRBV6-2 or TRBV6-3 to TRBJ1-5; D gene ambiguous. Trimming pared 6 bases from V and 2 bases from J, leaving 11 bases between. CDR1 is MNHEY and CDR2 is SVGEGT in the germline V gene. The CDR3 runs to 14 residues.

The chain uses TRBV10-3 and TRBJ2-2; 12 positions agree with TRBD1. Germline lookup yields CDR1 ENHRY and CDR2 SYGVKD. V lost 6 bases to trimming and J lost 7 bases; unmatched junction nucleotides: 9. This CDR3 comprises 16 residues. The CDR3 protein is CAISQGTGGAGGELFF. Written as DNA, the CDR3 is TGTGCCATCAGCCAAGGGACAGGGGGCGCGGGCGGGGAGCTGTTTTTT.

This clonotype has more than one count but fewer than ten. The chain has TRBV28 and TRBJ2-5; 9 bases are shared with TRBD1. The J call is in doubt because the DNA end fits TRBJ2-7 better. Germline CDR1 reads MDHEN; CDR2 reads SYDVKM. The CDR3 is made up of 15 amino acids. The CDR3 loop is CASRRPGQGRGEQYF. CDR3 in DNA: TGTGCCAGCAGGCGCCCGGGACAGGGTCGCGGCGAGCAGTACTTC.

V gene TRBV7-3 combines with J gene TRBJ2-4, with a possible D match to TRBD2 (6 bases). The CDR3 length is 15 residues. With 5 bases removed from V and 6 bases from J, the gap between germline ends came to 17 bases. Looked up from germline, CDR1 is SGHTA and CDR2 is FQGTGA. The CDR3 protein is CASSQTLGTGNIQYF. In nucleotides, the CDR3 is TGTGCCAGCAGCCAAACGCTAGGGACTGGAAACATTCAGTACTTC. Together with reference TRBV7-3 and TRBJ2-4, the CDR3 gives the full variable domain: GAGVSQTPSNKVTEKGKYVELRCDPISGHTALYWYRQSLGQGPEFLIYFQGTGAADDSGLPNDRFFAVRPEGSVSTLKIQRTERGDSAVYLCASSQTLGTGNIQYFGAGTRLSVL.

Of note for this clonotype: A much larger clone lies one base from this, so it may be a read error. The CDR3 loop is CASSLMGQGDSPPHF. CDR3 sequence (DNA): TGTGCCAGCAGCCTAATGGGACAGGGGGATTCACCCCCCCACTTT. The chain joins TRBV7-3 to TRBJ1-6; 11 nucleotides agree with TRBD1. The CDR3 consists of 15 residues. Germline values: CDR1 SGHTA, CDR2 FQGTGA.

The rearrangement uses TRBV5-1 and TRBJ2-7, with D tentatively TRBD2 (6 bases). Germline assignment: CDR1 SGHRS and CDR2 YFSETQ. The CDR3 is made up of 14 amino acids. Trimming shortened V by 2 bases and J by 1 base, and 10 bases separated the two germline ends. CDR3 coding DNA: TGCGCCAGCAGCTTTTACGGGGGATCCTACGAGCAGTACTTC. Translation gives CASSFYGGSYEQYF.

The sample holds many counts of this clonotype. The DNA of the CDR3 is TGCGCCACCCACAGGGGTCCGGGCACAGATACGCAGTATTTT. This gives the protein CATHRGPGTDTQYF. V usage is TRBV5-1 and J usage is TRBJ2-3, with 7 positions matching TRBD1. V gave up 9 bases and J gave up 1 base; unmatched junction bases: 8. The CDR3 has 14 amino acids. Germline V lookup: CDR1 SGHRS, CDR2 YFSETQ.

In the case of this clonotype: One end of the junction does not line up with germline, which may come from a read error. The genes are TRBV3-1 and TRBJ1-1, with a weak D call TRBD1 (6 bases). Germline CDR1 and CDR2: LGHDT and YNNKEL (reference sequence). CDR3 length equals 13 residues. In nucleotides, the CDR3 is TGTGCCAGCAGCGTTAGGGGGGTCACTGAAGCTTACTTT. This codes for CASSVRGVTEAYF.

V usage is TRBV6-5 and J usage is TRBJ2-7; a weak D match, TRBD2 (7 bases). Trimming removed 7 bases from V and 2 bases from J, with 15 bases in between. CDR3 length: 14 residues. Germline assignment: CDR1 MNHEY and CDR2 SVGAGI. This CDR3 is CASNRGRGTYEQYF. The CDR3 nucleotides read TGTGCCAGCAACAGAGGGAGGGGGACCTACGAGCAGTACTTC.

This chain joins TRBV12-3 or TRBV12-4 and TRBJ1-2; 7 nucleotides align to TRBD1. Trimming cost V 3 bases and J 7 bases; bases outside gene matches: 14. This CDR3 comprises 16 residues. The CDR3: CASSFPLAGGGGGYTF. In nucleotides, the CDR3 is TGTGCCAGCAGTTTCCCATTGGCAGGGGGAGGTGGTGGCTACACCTTC.

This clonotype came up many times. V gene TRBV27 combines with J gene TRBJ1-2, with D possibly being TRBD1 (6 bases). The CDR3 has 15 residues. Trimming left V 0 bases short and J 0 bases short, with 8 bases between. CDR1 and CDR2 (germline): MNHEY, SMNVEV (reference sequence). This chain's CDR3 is CASSLSAGANYGYTF. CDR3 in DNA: TGTGCCAGCAGTTTATCTGCAGGGGCTAACTATGGCTACACCTTC.

The CDR3 nucleotides read TGTGCCAGCAGTTTATACCTTTTGAATTCACCCCTCCACTTT. This gives the protein CASSLYLLNSPLHF. The V call is TRBV12-3 or TRBV12-4, the J call TRBJ1-6; D is unclear. This CDR3 has 14 amino acids. The V and J ends lost 2 bases and 7 bases respectively, with 9 bases between them.

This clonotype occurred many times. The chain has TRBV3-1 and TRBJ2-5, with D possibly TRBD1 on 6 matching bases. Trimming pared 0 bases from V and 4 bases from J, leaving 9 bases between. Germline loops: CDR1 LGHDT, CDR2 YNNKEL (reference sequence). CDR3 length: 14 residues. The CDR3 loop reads CASSQDTGRETQYF. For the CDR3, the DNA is TGTGCCAGCAGCCAAGATACAGGGAGAGAGACCCAGTACTTC.

CDR3 nucleotides: TGTGCCAGCAGTCGAGATGCGGCGACCCAGTACTTC. Protein sequence: CASSRDAATQYF. The V call is TRBV12-3 or TRBV12-4, the J call TRBJ2-5; D is uncertain. The CDR3 sequence is 12 residues long. Trimming took 5 bases from V and 7 from J, leaving 11 bases between them.

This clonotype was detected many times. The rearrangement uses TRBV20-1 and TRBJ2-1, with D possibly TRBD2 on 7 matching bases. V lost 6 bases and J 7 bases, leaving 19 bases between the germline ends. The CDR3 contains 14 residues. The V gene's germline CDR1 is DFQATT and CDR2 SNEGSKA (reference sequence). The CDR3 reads CSAPRGGAWNEQFF. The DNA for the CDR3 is TGCAGTGCCCCAAGGGGGGGGGCCTGGAATGAGCAGTTCTTC.